Below are 26 T cell receptor beta chains sequenced from a single sample in a study of cytotoxic CD8 clonotypes in ibrutinib-treated CLL. Clones were sequenced by immunoSEQ multiplex PCR, and TCRdb holds only the in-frame ones, with some missing. The sample shows tens of thousands of clones, 55% to 70% of them seen only once. The sample in question was PBMCs, obtained after 24 months of ibrutinib treatment. The origin of the receptors is a human donor with chronic lymphocytic leukemia.

The chain has TRBV5-4 and TRBJ2-5, with D unclear. The CDR3 has 13 amino acids. Germline CDR1 and CDR2: SGHNT and YYREEE (reference sequence). Trimming stripped 3 bases from V and 1 base from J, with 7 bases between. In DNA, the CDR3 is TGTGCCAGCAGCTCCCAGGCCCAAGAGACCCAGTACTTC. Residues: CASSSQAQETQYF. The full variable domain, rest sourced from reference TRBV5-4 and TRBJ2-5, is ETGVTQSPTHLIKTRGQQVTLRCSSQSGHNTVSWYQQALGQGPQFIFQYYREEENGRGNFPPRFSGLQFPNYSSELNVNALELDDSALYLCASSSQAQETQYFGPGTRLLVL.

This clone was counted only a few times. The rearrangement uses TRBV2 and TRBJ2-3; TRBD2 is a possible D gene (5 bases). The CDR3 extends over 11 amino acids. Between the trimmed V and J ends, which lost 11 bases and 4 bases, there was a span of 10 bases. Germline V gene sequence: CDR1 SNHLY, CDR2 FYNNEI. CDR3 DNA: TGTGCCTCCCTCGGGGCAGATACGCAGTATTTT. Encoded protein: CASLGADTQYF.

The J gene is TRBJ2-3, the V gene TRBV5-1; D gene uncertain. The germline gives CDR1 SGHRS, CDR2 YFSETQ. Trimming removed 1 base from V and 3 bases from J, with 3 bases in between. CDR3 size: 12 residues. CDR3 nucleotide sequence: TGCGCCAGCAGCTTGAGGACAGATACGCAGTATTTT. This translates into CASSLRTDTQYF.

This chain connects TRBV6-5 to TRBJ2-7; possible D gene TRBD1, 5 bases. This CDR3 has 12 amino acids. V was clipped by 6 bases and J by 1 base, with 7 bases between them. Germline V gene sequence: CDR1 MNHEY, CDR2 SVGAGI. CDR3 sequence: CASRRGSYEQYF. CDR3 bases: TGTGCCAGCAGAAGGGGATCCTACGAGCAGTACTTC.

The rearrangement links TRBV15 to TRBJ1-6; D is unclear. This CDR3 comprises 14 residues. The germline gives CDR1 LNHNV, CDR2 YYDKDF (reference sequence). V was clipped by 3 bases and J by 10 bases, with 13 bases between them. CDR3 nucleotide sequence: TGTGCCACCAGCAGGGACGTAGGGTTCTCACCCCTCCACTTT. Its translation: CATSRDVGFSPLHF.

A few counts support this clone. This chain links TRBV27 with TRBJ2-7, with TRBD2 as a possible D gene (5 bases). This CDR3 region has 12 residues. With 9 bases removed from V and 0 bases from J, the gap between germline ends came to 9 bases. Germline assignment: CDR1 MNHEY and CDR2 SMNVEV (reference sequence). Here the CDR3 DNA reads TGTGCCAGTTTTAGCGCCTCCTACGAGCAGTACTTC. It codes for CASFSASYEQYF.

CDR3 bases: TGCGCCAGCAGCTTGGGACTAGCGGGCCAAGAGACCCAGTACTTC. Translating it yields CASSLGLAGQETQYF. The chain combines TRBV5-1 with TRBJ2-5; 10 nucleotides agree with TRBD2. The CDR3 runs to 15 residues. Germline V gene sequence: CDR1 SGHRS, CDR2 YFSETQ. The J segment lost 1 base and the V segment lost 0 bases, leaving 0 bases of the junction unmatched.

The gene calls are TRBV7-2 and TRBJ2-3; D gene unclear. Trimming left V 3 bases short and J 5 bases short, with 3 bases between. Germline lookup yields CDR1 SGHTA and CDR2 FQGNSA. The CDR3 extends over 11 amino acids. CDR3 sequence: CASSFGDTQYF. The CDR3 DNA follows: TGTGCCAGCAGCTTCGGAGATACGCAGTATTTT.

The chain recombines TRBV2 with TRBJ1-2, with TRBD1 as a possible D gene (6 bases). The V gene's germline CDR1 is SNHLY and CDR2 FYNNEI. The CDR3 is 14 residues long. V was pared by 0 bases and J by 5 bases, with 10 bases between. The CDR3 protein is CASSEAKGGYGYTF. In DNA form, the CDR3 reads TGTGCCAGCAGTGAAGCAAAGGGGGGATATGGCTACACCTTC.

The chain combines TRBV2 with TRBJ2-1, with D possibly matching TRBD2 (6 bases). The CDR3 covers 16 residues. The V end lost 6 bases, the J end lost 5 bases, and 20 bases lay between the germline ends. Germline V CDR1 and CDR2: SNHLY, FYNNEI. The CDR3, as DNA: TGTGCCAGCAGCCTAGACCGGAGGGGCGGGGACAATGAGCAGTTCTTC. This encodes CASSLDRRGGDNEQFF.

The chain is built from TRBV19 and TRBJ2-1, with 9 bases fitting TRBD1. The V gene's germline CDR1 is LNHDA and CDR2 SQIVND (reference sequence). This CDR3 spans 15 amino acids. Losses at the gene ends were 5 bases for V and 6 bases for J; bases not matched to a gene: 8. The CDR3 sequence: CASSVSGTGINEQFF. For the CDR3, the DNA is TGTGCCAGTAGTGTTTCCGGGACAGGGATCAATGAGCAGTTCTTC.

The chain employs TRBV29-1 and TRBJ1-1, with D uncertain. CDR3 size: 13 residues. The V end was cut by 7 bases, the J end by 4 bases, with 16 bases between. Germline-derived CDR1 and CDR2 are SQVTM and ANQGSEA. The CDR3: CSDDGGPSTEAFF. The CDR3 DNA sequence: TGCAGCGATGACGGAGGTCCTTCCACTGAAGCTTTCTTT.

The rearrangement links TRBV19 to TRBJ1-3; D may be TRBD1 (6 bases). CDR3 length: 14 amino acids. The germline gives CDR1 LNHDA, CDR2 SQIVND (reference sequence). V dropped 3 bases and J dropped 5 bases, with 11 bases sitting between them. CDR3 sequence reads: CASSIAGQRNTIYF. The CDR3 DNA reads as TGTGCCAGTAGTATCGCCGGACAGCGAAACACCATATATTTT.

Only a few counts were recorded for this clone. Germline and junction disagree at one end, which may indicate a read error. The chain has TRBV7-7 and TRBJ2-5; 8 positions agree with TRBD1. Per the germline V gene, CDR1 is SSHAT and CDR2 is FNYEAQ (reference sequence). The CDR3 runs 20 residues. The CDR3 spells CASSLKTWTGSQSTQETQYF. CDR3 in DNA: TGTGCTAGCAGCTTGAAAACGTGGACAGGGTCCCAATCGACCCAAGAGACCCAGTACTTC.

The chain couples TRBV5-1 to TRBJ2-2, with D tentatively TRBD1 (6 bases). The V gene lost 2 bases and the J gene lost 1 base, with 15 bases spanning the gap. CDR1 and CDR2 from the germline V gene are SGHRS and YFSETQ. This CDR3 contains 17 residues. The CDR3 reads CASSFEGQRWNTGELFF. CDR3 in DNA: TGCGCCAGCAGCTTTGAGGGACAACGGTGGAACACCGGGGAGCTGTTTTTT.

V usage is TRBV30 and J usage is TRBJ2-3; D might be TRBD1 or TRBD2, each matching 6 bases. V was pared by 7 bases and J by 2 bases, with 28 bases between. This CDR3 contains 18 residues. The germline CDR1 and CDR2 sequences are GTSNPN and SVGIG (reference sequence). CDR3 coding DNA: TGTGCCTCCAGTAAGGGGGTTAAATGGGGGGACAACACAGATACGCAGTATTTT. This encodes CASSKGVKWGDNTDTQYF.

The genes are TRBV20-1 and TRBJ1-2, with D perhaps TRBD1 (5 bases). The CDR3 extends over 9 amino acids. The germline gives CDR1 DFQATT, CDR2 SNEGSKA (reference sequence). Trimming pared 6 bases from V and 8 bases from J, leaving 7 bases between. CDR3 nucleotides: TGCAGTGCCAAGGGGGGCTACACCTTC. As protein: CSAKGGYTF.

The rearrangement uses TRBV30 and TRBJ1-5; 9 bases fit TRBD1. With 3 bases clipped from V and 6 bases from J, the junction kept 12 bases outside the gene matches. CDR1 is GTSNPN and CDR2 is SVGIG in the germline V gene (reference sequence). This CDR3 region has 16 residues. The CDR3 DNA sequence: TGTGCCTGGAGCGCGGCCCGGGACAGGGTAAGTCAGCCCCAGCATTTT. Protein: CAWSAARDRVSQPQHF.

This clone was found once. This rearrangement joins TRBV28 to TRBJ1-6, with TRBD1 identical over 10 bases. J was trimmed by 7 bases and V by 5 bases; bases with no gene match: 2. The CDR3 covers 14 residues. Germline CDR1 and CDR2: MDHEN and SYDVKM. CDR3 sequence (DNA): TGTGCCAGCAGTCGGACAGGGGGGAATTCACCCCTCCACTTT. Protein: CASSRTGGNSPLHF.

J is TRBJ1-6 and V is TRBV28, with unresolved D. Germline V gene lookup returns CDR1 MDHEN and CDR2 SYDVKM. CDR3 length: 14 residues. Trimming took 6 bases from V and 6 from J, leaving 12 bases between them. The CDR3 region has the DNA TGTGCCAGCAGCCTACGAGCAAGTAATTCACCCCTCCACTTT. It encodes CASSLRASNSPLHF.

There are a few counts of this clone. The genes are TRBV6-5 and TRBJ2-3; D possibly corresponds to TRBD2 (6 bases). Trimming cost V 2 bases and J 0 bases, with 9 bases left between them. The germline CDR1 and CDR2 sequences are MNHEY and SVGAGI. This CDR3 comprises 15 residues. CDR3 loop: CASSYTGVSTDTQYF. The CDR3 bases are TGTGCCAGCAGTTACACGGGAGTTAGCACAGATACGCAGTATTTT.

The CDR3 region is CATAPGSGSTDTQYF. In DNA form, the CDR3 reads TGTGCCACAGCCCCGGGTAGCGGTAGCACAGATACGCAGTATTTT. V and J are TRBV6-5 and TRBJ2-3; a possible D gene is TRBD2 (6 bases). Germline loops: CDR1 MNHEY, CDR2 SVGAGI. Trimming left V 10 bases short and J 0 bases short, with 17 bases between. CDR3 size: 15 residues.

The V and J genes are TRBV6-1 and TRBJ1-5; TRBD1 aligns across 7 bases. The CDR3 is 15 amino acids. Trimming took 5 bases from V and 4 from J; bases not matched to a gene: 8. Germline CDR1 is MNHNS and CDR2 is SASEGT. CDR3 sequence reads: CASSPRTGTNQPQHF. The DNA for the CDR3 is TGTGCCAGCAGTCCCCGGACAGGAACAAATCAGCCCCAGCATTTT.

This clone has a handful of counts. This chain uses TRBV6-5 with TRBJ1-1; 7 bases fit TRBD1. Germline V lookup: CDR1 MNHEY, CDR2 SVGAGI. The CDR3 extends over 13 amino acids. J was trimmed by 4 bases and V by 5 bases; bases with no gene match: 4. CDR3 protein: CASSLSGGTEAFF. As DNA, the CDR3 is TGTGCCAGCAGTCTATCAGGGGGCACTGAAGCTTTCTTT.

This chain joins TRBV11-2 and TRBJ1-5; no firm D call. Germline loops: CDR1 SGHAT, CDR2 FQNNGV. The CDR3 contains 16 residues. Trimming took 2 bases from V and 6 from J, leaving 17 bases between them. The CDR3 nucleotides are TGTGCCAGCAGCTTAAGACCCAGGTCAGTGCGTCAGCCCCAGCATTTT. Translating it yields CASSLRPRSVRQPQHF.

V usage is TRBV6-1 and J usage is TRBJ1-4; D uncertain. CDR3 length equals 15 residues. Looked up from germline, CDR1 is MNHNS and CDR2 is SASEGT. V lost 8 bases to trimming and J lost 4 bases, with 17 bases between them. In DNA form, the CDR3 reads TGTGCCAGCCTCCCGGTCCAGGCTTTTAATGAAAAACTGTTTTTT. This translates into CASLPVQAFNEKLFF.